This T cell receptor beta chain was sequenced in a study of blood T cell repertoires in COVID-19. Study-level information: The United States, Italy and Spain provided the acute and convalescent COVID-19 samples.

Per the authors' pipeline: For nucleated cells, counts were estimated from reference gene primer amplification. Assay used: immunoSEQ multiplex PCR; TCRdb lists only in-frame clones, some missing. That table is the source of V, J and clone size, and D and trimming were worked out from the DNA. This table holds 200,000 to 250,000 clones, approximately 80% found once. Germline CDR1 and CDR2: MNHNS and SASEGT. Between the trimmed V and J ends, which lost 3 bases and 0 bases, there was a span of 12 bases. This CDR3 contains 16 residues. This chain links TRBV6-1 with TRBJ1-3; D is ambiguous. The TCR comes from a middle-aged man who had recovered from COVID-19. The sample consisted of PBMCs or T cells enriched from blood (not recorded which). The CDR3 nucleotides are TGTGCCAGCAGTGAGTGGGCAACCAGCTCTGGAAACACCATATATTTT. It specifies CASSEWATSSGNTIYF.